Shown below are 11 T cell receptor beta chains from a single sample sequenced in a study of spatial heterogeneity in lung cancer. Regarding time point: sample taken at primary tumor resection. Tumor, nontumor lung or frozen PBMC supplied whole RNA, sequenced without sorting. TCRdb re-derived calls from the 5' RACE reads in MiXCR, one entry per CDR3 protein. There are 35,000 to 55,000 distinct CDR3 sequences in the sample; 6.5% to 8% occur only once, and 35% to 55% lies in the top ten. The sample in question was PBMCs, obtained at surgery. The receptors were sampled from a female donor with early-stage non-small cell lung cancer.

This clonotype was counted at least ten times. CDR3 nucleotide sequence: TGTGCCACCAGTGGATCGGACAGAACCTCTGGGGCCAACGTCCTGACTTTC. Translated, it gives CATSGSDRTSGANVLTF. The chain carries TRBV24-1 and TRBJ2-6; D is possibly TRBD1 (6 bases). This CDR3 is built from 17 residues. V dropped 5 bases and J dropped 0 bases, with 13 bases sitting between them. Germline-derived CDR1 and CDR2 are KGHDR and SFDVKD.

The chain couples TRBV28 to TRBJ1-5; D remains ambiguous. CDR1 and CDR2 (germline): MDHEN, SYDVKM. V dropped 5 bases and J dropped 2 bases, with 13 bases sitting between them. This CDR3 spans 15 amino acids. CDR3 in amino acids: CASSPPRQGNQPQHF. CDR3 DNA: TGTGCCAGCAGTCCTCCCCGGCAGGGCAATCAGCCCCAGCATTTT.

The rearrangement uses TRBV6-6 and TRBJ1-5; weak D call: TRBD1 (6 bases). The V end lost 7 bases, the J end lost 4 bases, and 17 bases lay between the germline ends. The germline gives CDR1 MNHNY, CDR2 SVGAGI (reference sequence). The CDR3 covers 15 residues. The CDR3 loop is CASNPTGPQNQPQHF. Here the CDR3 DNA reads TGTGCCAGCAACCCGACAGGTCCCCAGAATCAGCCCCAGCATTTT.

This clonotype has at least ten counts. The chain couples TRBV28 to TRBJ2-4; 8 nucleotides match TRBD2. Germline assignment: CDR1 MDHEN and CDR2 SYDVKM. V shed 3 bases and J 7 bases; nucleotides not matched to a gene: 8. The CDR3 contains 15 residues. The CDR3 DNA is TGTGCCAGCAGTTTCCGAGGACTAGCTATCAACATTCAGTACTTC. Translation: CASSFRGLAINIQYF.

At least ten counts were recorded for this clonotype. CDR3 in DNA: TGTGCCAGCAACGAGGTTTTAGCGGGGGGGTACAATGAGCAGTTCTTC. Encoded protein: CASNEVLAGGYNEQFF. The gene calls are TRBV28 and TRBJ2-1; 11 positions agree with TRBD2. This CDR3 region has 16 residues. CDR1 and CDR2 from the germline V gene are MDHEN and SYDVKM. The V segment lost 7 bases and the J segment 4 bases; nucleotides outside the gene matches: 9.

The V gene is TRBV28, the J gene TRBJ1-6; D is undetermined. Germline lookup yields CDR1 MDHEN and CDR2 SYDVKM. The CDR3 covers 13 residues. Trimming shortened V by 2 bases and J by 7 bases, and 6 bases separated the two germline ends. In DNA form, the CDR3 reads TGTGCCAGCAGTTTAATAGGAAATTCACCCCTCCACTTT. As protein: CASSLIGNSPLHF.

This clonotype has a handful of counts. The chain couples TRBV7-9 to TRBJ2-3; 7 nucleotides align to TRBD1. Germline CDR1 is SEHNR and CDR2 is FQNEAQ (reference sequence). V lost 8 bases and J lost 4; bases outside the gene matches: 9. This CDR3 is built from 14 residues. CDR3 nucleotide sequence: TGTGCCAGCCAAGAAACCACAGGGGCAGATACGCAGTATTTT. It yields the protein CASQETTGADTQYF.

This clonotype came up many times. This sequence joins TRBV2 and TRBJ2-7, with 8 nucleotides matching TRBD1. Losses at the gene ends were 2 bases for V and 6 bases for J; bases not matched to a gene: 6. The length of the CDR3 is 14 residues. CDR1 and CDR2 from the germline V gene are SNHLY and FYNNEI. The CDR3 DNA is TGTGCCAGCAGTGAAAAGGGCAGGGGGCTCGAGCAGTACTTC. This sequence encodes CASSEKGRGLEQYF.

At least ten counts were recorded for this clonotype. The chain couples TRBV12-3 or TRBV12-4 to TRBJ2-2, with D perhaps TRBD1 or TRBD2 (7 bases each). CDR3 length: 15 amino acids. V lost 8 bases, J lost 6 bases, and 19 bases lay in between. This CDR3 reads CASLPGGARSGELFF. CDR3 DNA: TGTGCCAGCCTACCAGGGGGGGCTCGGTCCGGGGAGCTGTTTTTT.

This clonotype occurred a few times. This sequence joins TRBV2 and TRBJ1-1; D unresolved. Trimming shortened V by 2 bases and J by 11 bases, and 12 bases separated the two germline ends. Germline V gene lookup returns CDR1 SNHLY and CDR2 FYNNEI. This CDR3 region has 12 residues. The CDR3 region has the DNA TGTGCCAGCAGTGAAAGGACGTCCCGGGCTTTCTTT. Residues: CASSERTSRAFF. Filled out from reference TRBV2 and TRBJ1-1, the complete variable domain reads EPEVTQTPSHQVTQMGQEVILRCVPISNHLYFYWYRQILGQKVEFLVSFYNNEISEKSEIFDDQFSVERPDGSNFTLKIRSTKLEDSAMYFCASSERTSRAFFGQGTRLTVV.

This clonotype was found a few times. The J gene is TRBJ1-6, the V gene TRBV7-9; D gene ambiguous. Germline V lookup: CDR1 SEHNR, CDR2 FQNEAQ (reference sequence). This CDR3 region has 15 residues. With 1 base removed from V and 10 bases from J, the gap between germline ends came to 14 bases. For the CDR3, the DNA is TGTGCCAGCAGCTTAGAATTTGCAGGTGGATCACCCCTCCACTTT. It is translated as CASSLEFAGGSPLHF.